This TCR beta chain stems from a study of blood T cell repertoires in COVID-19. CDR3 length: 13 residues. The germline gives CDR1 MNHEY, CDR2 SMNVEV (reference sequence). V was clipped by 5 bases and J by 5 bases, with 9 bases between them. TCRdb's table, derived via immunoSEQ multiplex PCR, lists solely in-frame clones and lacks some. In the table there are just over 95,000 clones, more than 75% of which are singletons. This sequence was found in a man at least 80 years old with acute or convalescent COVID-19. Specimen: peripheral blood. The V and J genes are TRBV27 and TRBJ1-4; D ambiguous. As DNA, the CDR3 is TGTGCCAGCAGTATACGGGAGAATGAAAAACTGTTTTTT. Its translation: CASSIRENEKLFF.